A selection of T cell receptor beta chains follows, all from one sample in a study of blood T cell repertoires in COVID-19. Generated by immunoSEQ multiplex PCR, the TCRdb table keeps only in-frame clones and is missing some. Of 220,000 or so clones listed, 80% to 85% were seen once; the top ten hold about 6.6%. The specimen sequenced was PBMCs or T cells enriched from blood (not recorded which). These receptors were collected from a middle-aged woman who had recovered from COVID-19. CDR3s include the opening cysteine and the closing phenylalanine or tryptophan. A D gene is named only where the DNA matches it firmly. Clone size, where shown, is once, few, many, or a class for clones that have expanded.

>-|TRBV6-2/TRBV6-3|-|TRBJ2-7
CASSWGGPLREQYF
TGTGCCAGCAGTTGGGGAGGCCCACTACGCGAGCAGTACTTC
>-|TRBV5-4|-|TRBJ1-3
CASSLGSLGQAGNTIYF
TGTGCCAGCAGCTTGGGGAGTTTGGGGCAGGCTGGAAACACCATATATTTT
>-|TRBV19|-|TRBJ1-2
CASRGENYGYTF
TGTGCCAGCCGCGGGGAAAACTATGGCTACACCTTC
>-|TRBV12-3/TRBV12-4|TRBD1|TRBJ2-1
CASSRGQGPEQFF
TGTGCCAGCAGCCGGGGACAGGGTCCGGAGCAGTTCTTC
>-|TRBV12-3/TRBV12-4|-|TRBJ1-1
CASRLRTNTEAFF
TGTGCCAGCAGACTCCGCACGAACACTGAAGCTTTCTTT
>-|TRBV9|-|TRBJ2-6
CASSAEGYGANVLTF
TGTGCCAGCAGCGCCGAGGGTTATGGGGCCAACGTCCTGACTTTC
>once|TRBV19|-|TRBJ2-3
CASSGSFADTQYF
TGTGCCAGTAGCGGGAGTTTCGCAGATACGCAGTATTTT
>few|TRBV19|-|TRBJ1-2
CASSIGQAVYGYTF
TGTGCCAGTAGTATAGGCCAGGCCGTCTATGGCTACACCTTC
>-|TRBV7-2|TRBD2|TRBJ2-4
CASSLGGAARKNIQYF
TGTGCCAGCAGCTTGGGAGGGGCAGCAAGGAAAAACATTCAGTACTTC
>-|TRBV19|-|TRBJ2-3
CATLGGGSGSTDTQYF
TGTGCCACCCTAGGGGGGGGCAGCGGGAGCACAGATACGCAGTATTTT
>-|TRBV30|-|TRBJ2-1
CAWSRYNEQFF
TGTGCCTGGAGTCGGTACAATGAGCAGTTCTTC
>-|TRBV24-1|-|TRBJ1-5
CATSPGRGGQPQHF
TGTGCCACCAGCCCCGGCAGGGGCGGTCAGCCCCAGCATTTT
>-|TRBV5-1|TRBD2|TRBJ2-3
CASSLTGTSDRTDTQYF
TGCGCCAGCAGCTTAACCGGGACTAGCGATCGGACAGATACGCAGTATTTT
>-|TRBV14|TRBD2|TRBJ2-1
CASSHSGTSGVNEQFF
TGTGCCAGCAGCCACTCCGGGACTAGCGGAGTCAATGAGCAGTTCTTC
>-|TRBV2|TRBD1|TRBJ2-7
CASKGTGQYEQYF
TGTGCCAGCAAAGGGACAGGGCAGTACGAGCAGTACTTC
>-|TRBV2|TRBD2|TRBJ2-3
CASSGGTSQVTDTQYF
TGTGCCAGCAGTGGAGGGACTAGCCAAGTTACAGATACGCAGTATTTT
>-|TRBV7-6|-|TRBJ1-2
CASSPQGNYGYTF
TGTGCCAGCAGCCCGCAGGGTAACTATGGCTACACCTTC
>-|TRBV24-1|TRBD1|TRBJ2-2
CATSDWGTANTGELFF
TGTGCCACCAGTGATTGGGGGACAGCGAACACCGGGGAGCTGTTTTTT
>-|TRBV21-1|-|TRBJ1-4
CASTLQMRGEKLFF
TGTGCCAGCACCCTTCAGATGAGAGGTGAAAAACTGTTTTTT
>-|TRBV11-3|TRBD2|TRBJ2-3
CASKQPAGLAGGDTQYF
TGTGCCAGCAAACAACCGGCCGGGCTAGCGGGAGGAGATACGCAGTATTTT
>-|TRBV3-1/TRBV3-2|-|TRBJ1-1
CASSQPGRTEAFF
TGTGCCAGCAGCCAACCAGGGAGGACTGAAGCTTTCTTT
>few|TRBV29-1|-|TRBJ1-1
CSVRYRDRAEAFF
TGCAGCGTCCGATACAGGGATCGGGCTGAAGCTTTCTTT
>-|TRBV7-9|-|TRBJ1-3
CASITGGIGNTIYF
TGTGCCAGCATCACGGGGGGAATTGGAAACACCATATATTTT
>-|TRBV6-2/TRBV6-3|-|TRBJ2-2
CASSYRPRGLVNTGELFF
TGTGCCAGCAGTTACCGGCCGAGGGGACTTGTGAACACCGGGGAGCTGTTTTTT
>few|TRBV18|TRBD1|TRBJ1-5
CASSPGGTGSNQPQHF
TGTGCCAGCTCACCAGGGGGGACAGGGAGCAATCAGCCCCAGCATTTT
>-|TRBV7-6|TRBD1|TRBJ2-1
CASSFGRGLGNEQFF
TGTGCCAGCAGCTTTGGCAGGGGGCTAGGCAATGAGCAGTTCTTC
>-|TRBV11-2|-|TRBJ2-1
CASSVTGTGDEQFF
TGTGCCAGCAGCGTGACCGGGACTGGGGATGAGCAGTTCTTC
>-|TRBV27|TRBD2|TRBJ2-3
CASSARGGTEDTQYF
TGTGCCAGCAGTGCCCGGGGAGGGACGGAAGATACGCAGTATTTT
>-|TRBV7-2|TRBD2|TRBJ2-7
CASSLLAGGSYEQYF
TGTGCCAGCAGCCTACTAGCGGGAGGATCCTACGAGCAGTACTTC
>-|TRBV3-1/TRBV3-2|TRBD2|TRBJ2-1
CASSPYGTSSNEQFF
TGTGCCAGCAGCCCATACGGGACTAGTTCCAATGAGCAGTTCTTC
>-|TRBV19|-|TRBJ1-2
CASSIGEGNYGYTF
TGTGCCAGTAGTATAGGGGAGGGGAACTATGGCTACACCTTC
>-|TRBV11-3|-|TRBJ2-1
CASSLEGGSYNEQFF
TGTGCCAGCAGCTTAGAAGGCGGTTCCTACAATGAGCAGTTCTTC
>-|TRBV6-4|TRBD1|TRBJ2-2
CASSGQGAGELFF
TGTGCCAGCAGCGGACAGGGGGCCGGGGAGCTGTTTTTT
>few|TRBV5-1|-|TRBJ2-5
CASRPGVSQETQYF
TGCGCCAGTCGGCCAGGGGTGAGTCAAGAGACCCAGTACTTC
>-|TRBV27|-|TRBJ1-2
CASSFNGNYGYTF
TGTGCCAGCAGTTTCAACGGTAACTATGGCTACACCTTC
>once|TRBV7-6|-|TRBJ2-1
CASLGSAASNEQFF
TGTGCCAGCCTAGGGAGTGCTGCTTCCAATGAGCAGTTCTTC
>-|TRBV12-3/TRBV12-4|-|TRBJ1-4
CASSLEREKLFF
TGTGCCAGCAGTCTGGAGAGGGAAAAACTGTTTTTT